This TCR beta chain was identified during a study of blood T cell repertoires in COVID-19. The CDR3 is 15 residues long. Germline CDR1 and CDR2: MNHEY and SVGAGI. J gave up 3 bases and V 6 bases, and 9 bases lay outside the gene matches. Repertoires were generated with immunoSEQ multiplex PCR, while TCRdb's copy carries only in-frame clones and drops some. Of fewer than 250,000 clones in the sample, 90% to 95% were seen once. J is TRBJ1-2 and V is TRBV6-5, with 8 bases fitting TRBD1. Sample: peripheral blood. The TCR comes from a man aged 25-40 years with acute or convalescent COVID-19. CDR3 sequence: CASRGTGQAYYGYTF. The CDR3 bases are TGTGCCAGCAGGGGGACGGGACAGGCCTACTATGGCTACACCTTC.